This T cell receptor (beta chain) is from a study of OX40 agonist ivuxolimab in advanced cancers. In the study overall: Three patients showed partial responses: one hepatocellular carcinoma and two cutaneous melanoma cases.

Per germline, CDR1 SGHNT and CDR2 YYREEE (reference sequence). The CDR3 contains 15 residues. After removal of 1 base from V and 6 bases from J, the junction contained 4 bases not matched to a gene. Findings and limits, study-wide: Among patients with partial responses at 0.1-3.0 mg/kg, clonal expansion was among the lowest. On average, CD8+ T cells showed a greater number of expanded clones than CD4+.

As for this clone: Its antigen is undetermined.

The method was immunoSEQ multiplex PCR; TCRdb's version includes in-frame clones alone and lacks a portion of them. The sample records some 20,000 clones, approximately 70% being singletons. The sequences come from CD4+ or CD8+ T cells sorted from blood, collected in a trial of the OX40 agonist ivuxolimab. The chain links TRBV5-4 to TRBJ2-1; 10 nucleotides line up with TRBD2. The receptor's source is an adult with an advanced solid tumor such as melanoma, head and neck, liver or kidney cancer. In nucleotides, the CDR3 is TGTGCCAGCAGCTTGTTAGCGGGGGGTTTCAATGAGCAGTTCTTC. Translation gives CASSLLAGGFNEQFF.